This record looks at one TCR beta chain sequence and its context. This sample is part of a study of beta chain features in type 1 diabetes. The V and J ends lost 7 bases and 2 bases, in that order; junction bases with no gene match: 6. There are 15 residues in the CDR3. Germline V gene sequence: CDR1 SGHRS, CDR2 YFSETQ. Approximately 100 mL of blood, on average, came from one heparinised draw per donor. Sorting based on CD45RO/CCR7/CD25/CD127/CD95/CD27 separated CD4+ naive, central memory, regulatory and stem cell-like memory cells. Every isolated RNA sample was fully reverse transcribed, so sequencing captured expressed TCRB transcripts. The data were produced by immunoSEQ multiplex PCR, yet TCRdb's version contains in-frame clones alone and is incomplete. The sample has roughly 310,000 clones, about 11% seen once.

This TCR derives from a woman aged 30 to 39 in good health. V usage is TRBV5-1 and J usage is TRBJ2-7; 13 bases are shared with TRBD2. What was sequenced was naive CD4+ T cells from blood. The CDR3 loop reads CASARTSGSPYEQYF. As DNA, the CDR3 is TGCGCCAGCGCACGGACTAGCGGGAGTCCCTACGAGCAGTACTTC.